The 26 T cell receptor beta chains given below trace back to one sample, sequenced in a study of technical replicates of blood from a few donors. TCRdb's table, derived via immunoSEQ multiplex PCR, lists solely in-frame clones and lacks some. The table lists under 90,000 clones, approximately 94% of them singletons. Sequenced sample: T cells isolated from PBMCs. These receptor sequences come from a human donor in good health.

The CDR3 region has the DNA TGCGCCAGCAGTGGGTGGGGGGTAAGTCTTGGGTTGGAAGTTCAGTACTTC. Translated, it gives CASSGWGVSLGLEVQYF. The rearrangement joins TRBV10-1 to TRBJ2-4, with D perhaps TRBD2 (6 bases). The CDR3 runs to 17 residues. V lost 4 bases to trimming and J lost 11 bases, with 27 bases between them. CDR1 and CDR2 from the germline V gene are WNHNN and SYGVQD (reference sequence).

This clone was seen only once. The V gene is TRBV6-6, the J gene TRBJ1-5; possible D gene TRBD1, 6 bases. The germline V and J ends were trimmed by 0 bases and 6 bases, with 15 bases remaining between them. There are 16 residues in the CDR3. Germline CDR1 reads MNHNY; CDR2 reads SVGAGI (reference sequence). The CDR3 here is CASSYSSGQGTQPQHF. The CDR3 DNA reads as TGTGCCAGCAGTTACTCATCCGGGCAGGGGACTCAGCCCCAGCATTTT.

The chain couples TRBV5-1 to TRBJ2-1, with TRBD2 matching over 12 bases. CDR1 is SGHRS, CDR2 YFSETQ, per germline. V shed 3 bases and J 14 bases; nucleotides not matched to a gene: 15. The CDR3 covers 16 residues. CDR3 amino acids: CASSYRTSGNIEDKFF. CDR3 nucleotide sequence: TGCGCCAGCAGCTATCGGACTAGCGGGAACATAGAGGATAAGTTCTTC.

The chain recombines TRBV11-2 with TRBJ2-3; 10 bases agree with TRBD1. The CDR3 totals 15 residues. The V gene's germline CDR1 is SGHAT and CDR2 FQNNGV. The junction had 3 bases not matched to a gene; V was cut back by 2 bases and J by 4 bases. The CDR3 region is CASSLRGQGADTQYF. The CDR3 DNA reads TGTGCCAGCAGCTTACGCGGACAGGGGGCAGATACGCAGTATTTT.

The rearrangement joins TRBV30 to TRBJ1-6; possibly TRBD1 for D (5 bases). Germline V gene lookup returns CDR1 GTSNPN and CDR2 SVGIG (reference sequence). The CDR3 length is 14 residues. Trimming shortened V by 8 bases and J by 9 bases, and 20 bases separated the two germline ends. The CDR3 loop is CARTPEGLGSPLHF. The CDR3 nucleotides are TGTGCCCGAACGCCGGAGGGGCTAGGTTCACCCCTCCACTTT.

The CDR3 DNA follows: TGTGCCAGCACCGTTGCTGGGGGGGCCCACGGCTACACCTTC. The encoded protein is CASTVAGGAHGYTF. The rearrangement joins TRBV5-6 to TRBJ1-2; weak D call: TRBD1 (6 bases). The CDR3 loop spans 14 amino acids. The V end was cut by 6 bases, the J end by 8 bases, with 20 bases between. Germline CDR1 reads SGHDT; CDR2 reads YYEEEE. Full variable domain (missing parts from reference TRBV5-6 and TRBJ1-2): DAGVTQSPTHLIKTRGQQVTLRCSPKSGHDTVSWYQQALGQGPQFIFQYYEEEERQRGNFPDRFSGHQFPNYSSELNVNALLLGDSALYLCASTVAGGAHGYTFGSGTRLTVV.

V gene TRBV6-1 combines with J gene TRBJ2-4, with TRBD1 identical over 7 bases. V trimming: 7 bases; J trimming: 8 bases; junction bases outside the gene matches: 11. There are 14 residues in the CDR3. Germline V CDR1 and CDR2: MNHNS, SASEGT. The CDR3: CASIEGAGWHIQYF. DNA for the CDR3: TGTGCCAGCATCGAGGGGGCAGGTTGGCACATTCAGTACTTC.

V usage is TRBV5-1 and J usage is TRBJ2-7, with D unresolved. The CDR3 is made up of 14 amino acids. V was clipped by 4 bases and J by 3 bases, with 14 bases between them. CDR1 and CDR2 from the germline V gene are SGHRS and YFSETQ. The CDR3 sequence: CASSRSRLDYEQYF. For the CDR3, the DNA is TGCGCCAGCAGCCGAAGCCGACTGGACTACGAGCAGTACTTC.

The chain joins TRBV9 to TRBJ2-3, with a tentative D call TRBD2 (6 bases). V lost 0 bases and J 2 bases, leaving 13 bases between the germline ends. From germline, CDR1 is SGDLS and CDR2 YYNGEE. The CDR3 covers 16 residues. The CDR3 spells CASSVDPGLITDTQYF. The CDR3 bases are TGTGCCAGCAGCGTAGATCCGGGACTTATCACAGATACGCAGTATTTT. Looking up the rest from reference TRBV9 and TRBJ2-3 gives the full variable domain: DSGVTQTPKHLITATGQRVTLRCSPRSGDLSVYWYQQSLDQGLQFLIQYYNGEERAKGNILERFSAQQFPDLHSELNLSSLELGDSALYFCASSVDPGLITDTQYFGPGTRLTVL.

This clone came up once. The chain has TRBV18 and TRBJ1-5; D is uncertain. V dropped 6 bases and J dropped 0 bases, with 9 bases sitting between them. The CDR3 has 14 amino acids. The V gene's germline CDR1 is KGHSH and CDR2 LQKENI. CDR3 DNA sequence: TGTGCCAGCTCGGCAGGATATAGCAATCAGCCCCAGCATTTT. It encodes CASSAGYSNQPQHF.

This chain joins TRBV6-1 and TRBJ2-5; the D gene is possibly TRBD2 (6 bases). V lost 6 bases and J 2 bases, leaving 13 bases between the germline ends. This CDR3 is built from 14 residues. CDR1 and CDR2 from the germline V gene are MNHNS and SASEGT. CDR3 loop: CASRKPGGQETQYF. CDR3 nucleotide sequence: TGTGCCAGCAGGAAGCCCGGGGGTCAAGAGACCCAGTACTTC.

This clone was recorded only once. The chain has TRBV30 and TRBJ1-2, with TRBD1 matching 8 bases. The V gene's germline CDR1 is GTSNPN and CDR2 SVGIG (reference sequence). Trimming cost V 5 bases and J 8 bases; bases outside gene matches: 13. This CDR3 is built from 14 residues. CDR3 in DNA: TGTGCCTGGGGGACGGACAGGGCCCATCGAGGCTACACCTTC. Its translation: CAWGTDRAHRGYTF.

This clone showed up just once. This chain uses TRBV7-9 with TRBJ2-2; 9 positions agree with TRBD1. This CDR3 region has 15 residues. The V and J ends lost 1 base and 4 bases, in that order; junction bases with no gene match: 1. Per the germline V gene, CDR1 is SEHNR and CDR2 is FQNEAQ (reference sequence). Here the CDR3 reads CASSLGTGATGELFF. The CDR3 DNA is TGTGCCAGCAGCTTAGGGACAGGGGCCACCGGGGAGCTGTTTTTT.

The rearrangement joins TRBV30 to TRBJ2-3; weak D call: TRBD2 (6 bases). CDR3 length equals 12 residues. V lost 4 bases, J lost 5 bases, and 10 bases lay in between. From germline, CDR1 is GTSNPN and CDR2 SVGIG (reference sequence). The CDR3 region has the DNA TGTGCCTGGATATGGGGGGAAGATACGCAGTATTTT. Residues: CAWIWGEDTQYF.

The chain recombines TRBV5-1 with TRBJ2-3; 7 bases are a match to TRBD1. Germline assignment: CDR1 SGHRS and CDR2 YFSETQ. The CDR3 extends over 14 amino acids. V trimming: 4 bases; J trimming: 4 bases; junction bases outside the gene matches: 6. Here the CDR3 reads CASSEGAISDTQYF. As DNA, the CDR3 is TGCGCCAGCAGCGAGGGGGCAATTTCAGATACGCAGTATTTT.

The J gene is TRBJ2-2, the V gene TRBV29-1; 11 bases align to TRBD2. Germline V gene data show CDR1 as SQVTM and CDR2 as ANQGSEA. Trimming removed 4 bases from V and 4 bases from J; junction bases left unmatched: 2. CDR3 size: 14 residues. The CDR3 DNA reads TGCAGCGTTGGGACTAGCGGGTTCACCGGGGAGCTGTTTTTT. This translates into CSVGTSGFTGELFF.

The chain couples TRBV7-9 to TRBJ1-2, with 12 bases identical to TRBD1. The junction had 7 bases not matched to a gene; V was cut back by 5 bases and J by 0 bases. The CDR3 is made up of 17 amino acids. In germline, CDR1 is SEHNR, CDR2 FQNEAQ (reference sequence). In nucleotides, the CDR3 is TGTGCCAGCAGCGTGGCAGGGACAGGGGGCACTAACTATGGCTACACCTTC. Its translation: CASSVAGTGGTNYGYTF.

The chain employs TRBV27 and TRBJ2-1, with 9 bases matching TRBD2. Germline V gene data show CDR1 as MNHEY and CDR2 as SMNVEV (reference sequence). J was trimmed by 4 bases and V by 7 bases; bases with no gene match: 11. The CDR3 contains 16 residues. DNA for the CDR3: TGTGCCAGCAATGAAGCGGGGGGCCTCCTTTACAATGAGCAGTTCTTC. Translated: CASNEAGGLLYNEQFF.

The chain combines TRBV21-1 with TRBJ2-2; the tabulated D call, TRBD2, remains unverified against the DNA. TRBV21-1 is noted as a pseudogene. The CDR3 length is 15 residues. The CDR3 sequence: CASTGNRRNTGELFF. Here the CDR3 DNA reads TGTGCCAGCACCGGGAATAGGCGGAACACCGGGGAGCTGTTTTTT.

The CDR3 coding sequence is TGTGCCAGCAGTTACTCGATAGGGGTTAATGAAAAACTGTTTTTT. It encodes CASSYSIGVNEKLFF. The V call is TRBV6-6, the J call TRBJ1-4, with D perhaps TRBD1 (5 bases). Trimming took 0 bases from V and 4 from J, leaving 9 bases between them. This CDR3 contains 15 residues. The germline CDR1 and CDR2 sequences are MNHNY and SVGAGI (reference sequence).

The rearrangement joins TRBV11-2 to TRBJ2-1, with 9 bases that match TRBD2. There are 20 residues in the CDR3. The V and J ends lost 0 bases and 4 bases, in that order; junction bases with no gene match: 16. CDR1 and CDR2 (germline): SGHAT, FQNNGV. CDR3 in DNA: TGTGCCAGCAGCTTAGACCAGGTCTGGGGCGGGAGGGCTTTTTACAATGAGCAGTTCTTC. This sequence encodes CASSLDQVWGGRAFYNEQFF.

This rearrangement joins TRBV7-9 to TRBJ1-2, with D unresolved. V lost 6 bases to trimming and J lost 4 bases, with 12 bases between them. CDR3 length: 13 amino acids. Germline CDR1 is SEHNR and CDR2 is FQNEAQ (reference sequence). The CDR3 reads CASRSKIGYGYTF. The DNA for the CDR3 is TGTGCCAGCAGGAGTAAGATCGGCTATGGCTACACCTTC.

The V and J genes are TRBV25-1 and TRBJ2-4, with a tentative D call TRBD2 (5 bases). The V gene lost 1 base and the J gene lost 10 bases, with 14 bases spanning the gap. This CDR3 has 14 residues. The germline V gene encodes CDR1 MGHDK and CDR2 SYGVNS. CDR3 nucleotides: TGTGCCAGCAGTGAATTCCAGACCACGGGAATTCAGTACTTC. Its protein product is CASSEFQTTGIQYF. Full variable domain (outside the CDR3, taken from reference TRBV25-1 and TRBJ2-4): EADIYQTPRYLVIGTGKKITLECSQTMGHDKMYWYQQDPGMELHLIHYSYGVNSTEKGDLSSESTVSRIRTEHFPLTLESARPSHTSQYLCASSEFQTTGIQYFGAGTRLSVL.

The chain employs TRBV19 and TRBJ2-7; TRBD2 agrees at 11 bases. The ends lost 3 bases at V and 2 bases at J; junction bases unmatched: 6. The CDR3 loop spans 16 amino acids. Germline V gene lookup returns CDR1 LNHDA and CDR2 SQIVND (reference sequence). CDR3 DNA: TGTGCCAGTAGTATGCAACTAGCGGGGGATACCTACGAGCAGTACTTC. It codes for CASSMQLAGDTYEQYF.

The gene calls are TRBV19 and TRBJ2-7; D gene uncertain. Trimming cost V 3 bases and J 0 bases, with 12 bases left between them. CDR3 length equals 15 residues. Germline CDR1 is LNHDA and CDR2 is SQIVND (reference sequence). The CDR3 DNA follows: TGTGCCAGTAGTATGACGGTTACTAACTCCTACGAGCAGTACTTC. This encodes CASSMTVTNSYEQYF.

The J gene is TRBJ2-7, the V gene TRBV1; the table's D call, TRBD1, has no DNA check behind it. TRBV1 is recorded as a pseudogene. This CDR3 is built from 16 residues. In DNA, the CDR3 is TGCACCAGCAGCGGCCCCCTCCCGGGACAGGGATGCGAGCAGTACTTC. Amino acids: CTSSGPLPGQGCEQYF.